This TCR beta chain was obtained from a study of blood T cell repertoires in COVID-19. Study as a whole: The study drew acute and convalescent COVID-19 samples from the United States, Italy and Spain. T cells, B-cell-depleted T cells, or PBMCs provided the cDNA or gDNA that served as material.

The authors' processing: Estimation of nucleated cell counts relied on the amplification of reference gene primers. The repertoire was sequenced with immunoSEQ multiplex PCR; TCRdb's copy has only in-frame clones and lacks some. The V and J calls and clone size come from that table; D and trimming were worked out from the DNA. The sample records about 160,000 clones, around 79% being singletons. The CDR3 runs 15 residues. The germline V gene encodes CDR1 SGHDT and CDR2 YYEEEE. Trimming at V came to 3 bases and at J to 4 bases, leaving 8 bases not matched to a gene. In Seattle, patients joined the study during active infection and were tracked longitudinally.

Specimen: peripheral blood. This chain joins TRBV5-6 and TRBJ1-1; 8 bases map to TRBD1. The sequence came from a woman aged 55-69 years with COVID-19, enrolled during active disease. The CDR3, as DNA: TGTGCCAGCAGCTGGCAGGGAACAGGGGGCACTGAAGCTTTCTTT. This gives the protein CASSWQGTGGTEAFF. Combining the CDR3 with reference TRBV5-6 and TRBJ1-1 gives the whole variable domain DAGVTQSPTHLIKTRGQQVTLRCSPKSGHDTVSWYQQALGQGPQFIFQYYEEEERQRGNFPDRFSGHQFPNYSSELNVNALLLGDSALYLCASSWQGTGGTEAFFGQGTRLTVV.